This T cell receptor (beta chain) comes out of a study of T-cell memory formation after mild COVID-19. Study-wide context: Largely donor-specific sequence clusters came from a couple of donors.

This clonotype was observed a few times. Germline assignment: CDR1 SGHAT and CDR2 FQNNGV. This CDR3 is 10 amino acids long. Trimming removed 4 bases at V and 5 bases at J, with 3 bases between. TCRdb recomputed calls from the 5' RACE reads with MiXCR, one row per CDR3 protein. The sample has roughly 500,000 distinct CDR3 sequences; around 20% are singletons. The chain uses TRBV11-2 and TRBJ2-7; D is unresolved. The TCR was taken from an adult woman who had mild COVID-19 (a few samples of this study predate the infection). Cell type and time point are not known. The material sequenced was PBMCs or a T cell subset sorted from them (not recorded which). In DNA, the CDR3 is TGTGCCAGCAGCTGGGACGAGCAGTACTTC. Its translation: CASSWDEQYF.